The 24 T cell receptor beta chains in this list originate from one sample, sequenced in a study of PD-1 blockade in classical Hodgkin lymphoma. This table comes from immunoSEQ multiplex PCR, and its TCRdb copy is limited to in-frame clones, with some not included. The profile shows roughly 40,000 clones, approximately 71% of them singletons. No patient escaped relapse after autologous stem cell transplantation, and brentuximab vedotin exposure varied. Sample: peripheral blood mononuclear cells (PBMCs), taken at baseline. These receptor sequences come from a human donor with classical Hodgkin lymphoma.

The chain recombines TRBV6-6 with TRBJ2-2; 12 nucleotides match TRBD2. This CDR3 has 16 amino acids. The ends lost 6 bases at V and 6 bases at J; junction bases unmatched: 8. Germline V gene sequence: CDR1 MNHNY, CDR2 SVGAGI (reference sequence). CDR3 protein: CASSWTSGEEAGELFF. The CDR3, as DNA: TGTGCCAGCAGCTGGACTAGCGGGGAGGAGGCCGGGGAGCTGTTTTTT.

The V and J genes are TRBV11-3 and TRBJ2-7, with unresolved D. Germline V gene lookup returns CDR1 SGHNT and CDR2 YENEEA. V shed 0 bases and J shed 5 bases, with 11 bases lying between them. The CDR3 covers 14 residues. The CDR3 DNA reads as TGTGCCAGCAGCTTAGACCCCCGATCCGACGAGCAGTACTTC. Translated, it gives CASSLDPRSDEQYF.

This clone appeared a few times. The chain employs TRBV4-3 and TRBJ1-1, with D possibly TRBD1 on 6 matching bases. Germline lookup yields CDR1 LGHNA and CDR2 YSLEER. CDR3 length equals 15 residues. V lost 0 bases and J 1 base, leaving 9 bases between the germline ends. CDR3 sequence (DNA): TGCGCCAGCAGCCAAGATAGGGGGGGGAACACTGAAGCTTTCTTT. Translation: CASSQDRGGNTEAFF.

The chain links TRBV28 to TRBJ1-1; no clear D. V lost 2 bases, J lost 4 bases, and 11 bases lay in between. This CDR3 is 14 amino acids long. Looked up from germline, CDR1 is MDHEN and CDR2 is SYDVKM. CDR3 amino acids: CASSLVGSTTEAFF. The CDR3 region has the DNA TGTGCCAGCAGTTTAGTCGGGTCCACCACTGAAGCTTTCTTT.

This clone was found a few times. The chain is built from TRBV18 and TRBJ1-1, with TRBD1 matching 10 bases. In germline, CDR1 is KGHSH, CDR2 LQKENI. This CDR3 spans 16 amino acids. Germline trimming cut 4 bases from V and 1 base from J; bases unmatched to any gene: 6. The CDR3 sequence: CASSQTGGGGNTEAFF. The CDR3 region has the DNA TGTGCCAGCTCACAGACAGGGGGCGGAGGGAACACTGAAGCTTTCTTT. The whole variable domain, remainder taken from reference TRBV18 and TRBJ1-1, is NAGVMQNPRHLVRRRGQEARLRCSPMKGHSHVYWYRQLPEEGLKFMVYLQKENIIDESGMPKERFSAEFPKEGPSILRIQQVVRGDSAAYFCASSQTGGGGNTEAFFGQGTRLTVV.

This clone appeared once. The chain links TRBV29-1 to TRBJ2-2, with TRBD1 identical over 7 bases. Germline values: CDR1 SQVTM, CDR2 ANQGSEA. The V segment lost 5 bases and the J segment 6 bases; nucleotides outside the gene matches: 9. The CDR3 loop spans 14 amino acids. The CDR3 spells CSVRQGYGAGELFF. The CDR3 DNA sequence: TGCAGCGTTCGACAGGGCTATGGGGCCGGGGAGCTGTTTTTT.

The chain recombines TRBV19 with TRBJ1-2; TRBD1 might be the D (5 bases). Germline-derived CDR1 and CDR2 are LNHDA and SQIVND (reference sequence). The CDR3 covers 13 residues. V lost 10 bases to trimming and J lost 7 bases, with 19 bases between them. The CDR3 sequence is CATRTRDGSGYTF. The CDR3 bases are TGTGCCACCAGAACCAGGGACGGGAGTGGCTACACCTTC.

V and J are TRBV10-3 and TRBJ2-5; possibly TRBD1 or TRBD2 for D (5 bases each). Deletions cut 1 base from V and 5 bases from J, with 14 bases between. CDR1 and CDR2 (germline): ENHRY, SYGVKD. This CDR3 comprises 15 residues. CDR3 nucleotide sequence: TGTGCCATCAGTGAGTTGGGGGAGCGGTGGGAGACCCAGTACTTC. As protein: CAISELGERWETQYF.

V and J are TRBV4-2 and TRBJ2-2; tentatively, D is TRBD2 (6 bases). Trimming stripped 0 bases from V and 5 bases from J, with 13 bases between. Germline loops: CDR1 LGHNA, CDR2 YNFKEQ. The CDR3 spans 16 residues. CDR3 amino acids: CASSQDGGTLTGELFF. CDR3 DNA: TGTGCCAGCAGCCAAGATGGAGGGACTCTTACCGGGGAGCTGTTTTTT.

The rearrangement links TRBV14 to TRBJ2-3; 10 bases fit TRBD2. Germline trimming cut 5 bases from V and 9 bases from J; bases unmatched to any gene: 11. Germline CDR1 reads SGHDN; CDR2 reads FVKESK. The CDR3 totals 15 residues. CDR3 sequence (DNA): TGTGCCAGCAGCTATTGGGAAGTAGCGGGAGGCACGCAGTATTTT. It specifies CASSYWEVAGGTQYF. The whole variable domain, filled in from reference TRBV14 and TRBJ2-3, reads EAGVTQFPSHSVIEKGQTVTLRCDPISGHDNLYWYRRVMGKEIKFLLHFVKESKQDESGMPNNRFLAERTGGTYSTLKVQPAELEDSGVYFCASSYWEVAGGTQYFGPGTRLTVL.

The chain combines TRBV9 with TRBJ2-7, with D possibly being TRBD1 (5 bases). V lost 3 bases, J lost 2 bases, and 12 bases lay in between. The CDR3 runs to 14 residues. Germline V gene lookup returns CDR1 SGDLS and CDR2 YYNGEE. CDR3 in amino acids: CASSATDRAYEQYF. CDR3 sequence (DNA): TGTGCCAGCAGCGCTACAGACAGAGCCTACGAGCAGTACTTC.

This clone has a handful of counts. V is TRBV7-6 and J is TRBJ2-1; no firm D call. The CDR3 consists of 14 residues. V was clipped by 0 bases and J by 6 bases, with 9 bases between them. The germline V gene encodes CDR1 SGHVS and CDR2 FNYEAQ. The CDR3 coding sequence is TGTGCCAGCAGCTTAGCGTTAGGGCGCAATGAGCAGTTCTTC. Translated: CASSLALGRNEQFF.

This chain uses TRBV6-5 with TRBJ1-2; D gene uncertain. Germline V gene sequence: CDR1 MNHEY, CDR2 SVGAGI. Trimming removed 7 bases from V and 6 bases from J, with 21 bases in between. The CDR3 contains 15 residues. The CDR3 nucleotides are TGTGCCAGCACTAGCGATGTAGTACACGGCGATGGCTACACCTTC. As protein: CASTSDVVHGDGYTF.

In DNA, the CDR3 is TGTGCCAGCAGTGAACAGCGGCCTTCCACAGATACGCAGTATTTT. Its protein product is CASSEQRPSTDTQYF. The chain joins TRBV25-1 to TRBJ2-3; a possible D gene is TRBD2 (5 bases). This CDR3 comprises 15 residues. The germline V and J ends were trimmed by 2 bases and 2 bases, with 11 bases remaining between them. Per germline, CDR1 MGHDK and CDR2 SYGVNS.

CDR3 nucleotides: TGCGCCAGCAGCTTGGGGGGTTACGAGCAGTACTTC. Translated: CASSLGGYEQYF. The chain is built from TRBV5-1 and TRBJ2-7; D gene unclear. CDR3 length: 12 residues. V lost 0 bases, J lost 4 bases, and 5 bases lay in between. The V gene's germline CDR1 is SGHRS and CDR2 YFSETQ.

This clone has more than one count but fewer than ten. This sequence joins TRBV4-3 and TRBJ2-3; tentatively, D is TRBD2 (7 bases). Germline V gene data show CDR1 as LGHNA and CDR2 as YSLEER. Trimming took 0 bases from V and 3 from J, leaving 22 bases between them. The CDR3 is 19 amino acids. In nucleotides, the CDR3 is TGCGCCAGCAGCCAAGATAGGGCTCCCAAGGGGGGGCGGACAGATACGCAGTATTTT. Translation gives CASSQDRAPKGGRTDTQYF.

This chain joins TRBV19 and TRBJ1-2; D gene unclear. This CDR3 region has 15 residues. From germline, CDR1 is LNHDA and CDR2 SQIVND (reference sequence). V lost 0 bases to trimming and J lost 4 bases, with 12 bases between them. The CDR3 loop reads CASSIEAVVGYGYTF. The DNA for the CDR3 is TGTGCCAGTAGTATAGAGGCGGTGGTCGGCTATGGCTACACCTTC. Filled out from reference TRBV19 and TRBJ1-2, the complete variable domain reads DGGITQSPKYLFRKEGQNVTLSCEQNLNHDAMYWYRQDPGQGLRLIYYSQIVNDFQKGDIAEGYSVSREKKESFPLTVTSAQKNPTAFYLCASSIEAVVGYGYTFGSGTRLTVV.

This chain links TRBV9 with TRBJ2-5; D remains ambiguous. The ends were cut back, 3 bases at V and 2 bases at J, with 11 bases in the middle. Per the germline V gene, CDR1 is SGDLS and CDR2 is YYNGEE. This CDR3 has 14 amino acids. CDR3 DNA sequence: TGTGCCAGCAGCGACGGAGCTATACAAGAGACCCAGTACTTC. Its protein is CASSDGAIQETQYF. Filled out from reference TRBV9 and TRBJ2-5, the complete variable domain reads DSGVTQTPKHLITATGQRVTLRCSPRSGDLSVYWYQQSLDQGLQFLIQYYNGEERAKGNILERFSAQQFPDLHSELNLSSLELGDSALYFCASSDGAIQETQYFGPGTRLLVL.

This clone came up a few times. The chain recombines TRBV7-9 with TRBJ1-1; no clear D. V dropped 8 bases and J dropped 6 bases, with 7 bases sitting between them. The CDR3 runs to 10 residues. CDR1 and CDR2 (germline): SEHNR, FQNEAQ (reference sequence). The CDR3 DNA reads as TGTGCCAGCGTCATGGCTGAAGCTTTCTTT. Its protein product is CASVMAEAFF.

This clone appeared a single time. CDR3 sequence reads: CASSLNEKLFF. The CDR3 region has the DNA TGTGCCAGCAGCTTAAATGAAAAACTGTTTTTT. This chain links TRBV7-9 with TRBJ1-4; no firm D call. The length of the CDR3 is 11 residues. Trimming cost V 2 bases and J 5 bases, with 0 bases left between them. The germline gives CDR1 SEHNR, CDR2 FQNEAQ (reference sequence).

The chain employs TRBV5-1 and TRBJ1-5, with D possibly being TRBD1 (5 bases). Germline assignment: CDR1 SGHRS and CDR2 YFSETQ. The CDR3 covers 15 residues. Trimming left V 0 bases short and J 1 base short, with 8 bases between. The CDR3 DNA reads as TGCGCCAGCAGCTTGGCGGGGGTGAGCAATCAGCCCCAGCATTTT. Its translation: CASSLAGVSNQPQHF.

By sample share, this clone is medium-sized. The chain joins TRBV7-9 to TRBJ2-1; 7 bases map to TRBD1. From germline, CDR1 is SEHNR and CDR2 FQNEAQ (reference sequence). The CDR3 spans 13 residues. J gave up 10 bases and V 1 base, and 4 bases lay outside the gene matches. CDR3 residues: CASSLEGGNEQFF. CDR3 nucleotide sequence: TGTGCCAGCAGCTTAGAAGGGGGCAACGAGCAGTTCTTC.

The CDR3: CSVGGGGIYEQYF. DNA of the CDR3: TGCAGCGTTGGAGGGGGCGGCATCTACGAGCAGTACTTC. The chain links TRBV29-1 to TRBJ2-7; 7 bases fit TRBD1. J gave up 3 bases and V 4 bases, and 6 bases lay outside the gene matches. Germline V lookup: CDR1 SQVTM, CDR2 ANQGSEA. This CDR3 is built from 13 residues.

The chain's CDR3 is CASSMIQGSGETQYF. In DNA, the CDR3 is TGTGCCAGTAGTATGATACAGGGGTCTGGAGAGACCCAGTACTTC. V usage is TRBV19 and J usage is TRBJ2-5, with 7 bases lining up with TRBD1. The CDR3 has 15 residues. Germline lookup yields CDR1 LNHDA and CDR2 SQIVND (reference sequence). Trimming at V came to 3 bases and at J to 4 bases, leaving 8 bases not matched to a gene.